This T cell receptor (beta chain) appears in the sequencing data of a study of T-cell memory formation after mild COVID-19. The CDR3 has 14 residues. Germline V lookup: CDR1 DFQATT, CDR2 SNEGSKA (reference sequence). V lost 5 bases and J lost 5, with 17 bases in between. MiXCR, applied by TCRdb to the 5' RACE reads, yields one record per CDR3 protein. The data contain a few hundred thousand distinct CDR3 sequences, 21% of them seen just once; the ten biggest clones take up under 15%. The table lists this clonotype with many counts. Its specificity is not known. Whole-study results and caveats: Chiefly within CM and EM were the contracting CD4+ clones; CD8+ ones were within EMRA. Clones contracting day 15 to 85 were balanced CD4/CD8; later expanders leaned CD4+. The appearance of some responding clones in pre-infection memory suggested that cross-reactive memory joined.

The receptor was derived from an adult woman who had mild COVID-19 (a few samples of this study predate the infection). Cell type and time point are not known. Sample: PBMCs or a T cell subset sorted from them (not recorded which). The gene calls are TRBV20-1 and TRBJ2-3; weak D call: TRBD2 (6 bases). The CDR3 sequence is CSAEDYRGEDTQYF. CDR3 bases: TGCAGTGCTGAGGACTACCGAGGGGAAGATACGCAGTATTTT.